The 29 T cell receptor beta chains presented below share a single source sample, sequenced in a study of cytomegalovirus exposure and HLA in healthy donors. This PCR relied on a set of 60 Vbeta primers and 13 Jbeta primers. Sequencing used immunoSEQ multiplex PCR; TCRdb keeps in-frame clones, though not all of them. The data hold roughly 220,000 clones, with more than 65% observed a single time. The sample taken for sequencing was PBMCs. Receptors originate from a woman aged 30 to 39 in good health and CMV-seronegative.

The chain has TRBV18 and TRBJ1-5, with D unclear. The V end was cut by 0 bases, the J end by 0 bases, with 12 bases between. CDR1 KGHSH and CDR2 LQKENI come from the germline V gene. The CDR3 runs 17 residues. CDR3 residues: CASSPPNSGYSNQPQHF. Written as DNA, the CDR3 is TGTGCCAGCTCACCACCGAATTCAGGATATAGCAATCAGCCCCAGCATTTT.

The J gene is TRBJ2-2, the V gene TRBV11-3; D gene ambiguous. This CDR3 has 12 amino acids. V lost 0 bases to trimming and J lost 6 bases, with 2 bases between them. Germline CDR1 reads SGHNT; CDR2 reads YENEEA. CDR3 residues: CASSLDAGELFF. The CDR3 DNA reads TGTGCCAGCAGCTTAGACGCCGGGGAGCTGTTTTTT.

The chain joins TRBV14 to TRBJ2-5; 11 nucleotides line up with TRBD1. Germline V lookup: CDR1 SGHDN, CDR2 FVKESK. The junction had 11 bases not matched to a gene; V was cut back by 6 bases and J by 8 bases. This CDR3 contains 15 residues. CDR3 protein: CASSEGDRGFKTQYF. The CDR3, as DNA: TGTGCCAGCAGTGAGGGGGACAGGGGGTTTAAAACCCAGTACTTC.

CDR3 amino acids: CASSYRQITDTQYF. DNA of the CDR3: TGTGCCAGCAGTTACCGACAGATCACAGATACGCAGTATTTT. The chain uses TRBV6-5 and TRBJ2-3; D is perhaps TRBD1 (5 bases). V gave up 2 bases and J gave up 2 bases, with 8 bases separating them. From germline, CDR1 is MNHEY and CDR2 SVGAGI. This CDR3 is 14 amino acids long.

The chain is built from TRBV7-9 and TRBJ1-1; D is uncertain. This CDR3 is 15 amino acids long. V lost 1 base, J lost 0 bases, and 9 bases lay in between. The germline CDR1 and CDR2 sequences are SEHNR and FQNEAQ (reference sequence). CDR3 coding DNA: TGTGCCAGCAGCTTAGGGGCGCGCCTGAACACTGAAGCTTTCTTT. Its translation: CASSLGARLNTEAFF. Using reference TRBV7-9 and TRBJ1-1 for the parts outside the CDR3, the full variable domain is DTGVSQNPRHKITKRGQNVTFRCDPISEHNRLYWYRQTLGQGPEFLTYFQNEAQLEKSRLLSDRFSAERPKGSFSTLEIQRTEQGDSAMYLCASSLGARLNTEAFFGQGTRLTVV.

The gene calls are TRBV7-9 and TRBJ2-7; TRBD1 matches at 10 bases. Losses at the gene ends were 3 bases for V and 2 bases for J; bases not matched to a gene: 4. Per the germline V gene, CDR1 is SEHNR and CDR2 is FQNEAQ (reference sequence). The CDR3 extends over 15 amino acids. CDR3 sequence (DNA): TGTGCCAGCAGCTTCGGGACAGGGGTTCCCTACGAGCAGTACTTC. Translated, it gives CASSFGTGVPYEQYF.

This sequence joins TRBV7-9 and TRBJ2-1; TRBD2 matches 11 bases. CDR1 and CDR2 (germline): SEHNR, FQNEAQ (reference sequence). V shed 5 bases and J 4 bases; nucleotides not matched to a gene: 4. The CDR3 has 15 residues. Here the CDR3 DNA reads TGTGCCAGCAGCCCCGGGACTAGCGGATACAATGAGCAGTTCTTC. It translates to CASSPGTSGYNEQFF.

The chain joins TRBV7-2 to TRBJ2-1; D is perhaps TRBD2 (6 bases). Germline lookup yields CDR1 SGHTA and CDR2 FQGNSA. V was cut by 2 bases and J by 4 bases, with 12 bases left in between. This CDR3 region has 15 residues. Here the CDR3 reads CASSLRWEAYNEQFF. CDR3 bases: TGTGCCAGCAGCTTAAGGTGGGAGGCATACAATGAGCAGTTCTTC.

V gene TRBV7-3 combines with J gene TRBJ2-3, with 8 bases lining up with TRBD2. The CDR3 is 16 residues long. With V trimmed by 2 bases and J by 0 bases, 4 bases remained unmatched. Per germline, CDR1 SGHTA and CDR2 FQGTGA. CDR3: CASSLSGGRSTDTQYF. CDR3 sequence (DNA): TGTGCCAGCAGCTTATCCGGCGGGAGGAGCACAGATACGCAGTATTTT.

The chain links TRBV7-2 to TRBJ2-3; D perhaps matches TRBD2 (6 bases). CDR1 SGHTA and CDR2 FQGNSA come from the germline V gene. The CDR3 is 12 amino acids. Trimming pared 3 bases from V and 5 bases from J, leaving 6 bases between. The CDR3: CASSFSGDTQYF. The CDR3 nucleotides are TGTGCCAGCAGCTTTAGCGGAGATACGCAGTATTTT.

The V and J genes are TRBV7-8 and TRBJ2-1; 9 bases fit TRBD1. In germline, CDR1 is SGHVS, CDR2 FQNEAQ. V gave up 9 bases and J gave up 5 bases; unmatched junction bases: 8. The CDR3 spans 14 residues. The CDR3, as DNA: TGTGCCAGTGAGGACAGGGGTGTCGACAATGAGCAGTTCTTC. It translates to CASEDRGVDNEQFF.

The chain has TRBV5-4 and TRBJ2-5, with 13 nucleotides matching TRBD2. This CDR3 has 15 residues. V trimming: 6 bases; J trimming: 5 bases; junction bases outside the gene matches: 7. Per the germline V gene, CDR1 is SGHNT and CDR2 is YYREEE (reference sequence). CDR3 loop: CASKLAGGPGETQYF. Here the CDR3 DNA reads TGTGCCAGCAAACTAGCGGGAGGGCCGGGGGAGACCCAGTACTTC.

J is TRBJ2-5 and V is TRBV7-9; TRBD2 aligns across 7 bases. Looked up from germline, CDR1 is SEHNR and CDR2 is FQNEAQ (reference sequence). CDR3 length: 14 residues. After removal of 2 bases from V and 1 base from J, the junction contained 1 base not matched to a gene. CDR3 loop: CASSLPGGQETQYF. The CDR3 DNA is TGTGCCAGCAGCTTACCGGGGGGCCAAGAGACCCAGTACTTC.

This chain links TRBV25-1 with TRBJ1-1; 7 bases are shared with TRBD1. Germline CDR1 MGHDK, CDR2 SYGVNS. Losses at the gene ends were 5 bases for V and 1 base for J; bases not matched to a gene: 4. This CDR3 spans 14 amino acids. The DNA of the CDR3 is TGTGCCAGCAGTCACAGGGGAGCGAACACTGAAGCTTTCTTT. Its translation is CASSHRGANTEAFF.

The V and J genes are TRBV7-9 and TRBJ2-5; 7 bases map to TRBD2. The germline V gene encodes CDR1 SEHNR and CDR2 FQNEAQ (reference sequence). CDR3 length equals 16 residues. The V segment lost 3 bases and the J segment 7 bases; nucleotides outside the gene matches: 14. The CDR3 nucleotides are TGTGCCAGCAGCTTGTTAGGGACGGCGGGGGAGGGGACCCAGTACTTC. Its protein is CASSLLGTAGEGTQYF.

The table lists this clone with a few counts. The gene calls are TRBV29-1 and TRBJ2-1, with TRBD2 identical over 13 bases. The CDR3 runs to 14 residues. V was clipped by 5 bases and J by 7 bases; unmatched bases: 5. Germline values: CDR1 SQVTM, CDR2 ANQGSEA. CDR3 nucleotides: TGCAGCGTTTTCGGACTAGCGGGAGTAAATGAGCAGTTCTTC. The encoded protein is CSVFGLAGVNEQFF.

The chain is built from TRBV29-1 and TRBJ1-2, with D possibly TRBD1 on 5 matching bases. Trimming left V 4 bases short and J 8 bases short, with 17 bases between. CDR1 SQVTM and CDR2 ANQGSEA come from the germline V gene. The CDR3 runs to 13 residues. CDR3 residues: CSVGRGGREGYTF. In nucleotides, the CDR3 is TGCAGCGTTGGCCGGGGGGGGAGGGAGGGCTACACCTTC.

The CDR3 region is CASSKLLAGVQETQYF. The CDR3 nucleotides are TGTGCCAGTTCCAAGCTTCTAGCGGGGGTTCAAGAGACCCAGTACTTC. The chain recombines TRBV27 with TRBJ2-5; 10 nucleotides agree with TRBD2. The CDR3 contains 16 residues. With 9 bases clipped from V and 2 bases from J, the junction kept 12 bases outside the gene matches. Germline V gene data show CDR1 as MNHEY and CDR2 as SMNVEV (reference sequence).

Only a few counts were recorded for this clone. The chain joins TRBV6-5 to TRBJ1-2; no clear D. The CDR3 runs 15 residues. The germline CDR1 and CDR2 sequences are MNHEY and SVGAGI. V was pared by 0 bases and J by 2 bases, with 10 bases between. Here the CDR3 reads CASSYSFDINYGYTF. The CDR3 nucleotides read TGTGCCAGCAGTTACTCGTTCGACATCAACTATGGCTACACCTTC.

This clone has only one observation. The CDR3 DNA sequence: TGCGCCAGTCGTAAGGGAGGATATAGCAATCAGCCCCAGCATTTT. Residues: CASRKGGYSNQPQHF. V and J are TRBV10-2 and TRBJ1-5; D call uncertain. Germline loops: CDR1 WSHSY, CDR2 SAAADI. The CDR3 consists of 15 residues. The V end was cut by 9 bases, the J end by 0 bases, with 15 bases between.

The rearrangement uses TRBV27 and TRBJ2-3, with D tentatively TRBD2 (6 bases). V lost 5 bases and J 1 base, leaving 13 bases between the germline ends. Germline CDR1 and CDR2: MNHEY and SMNVEV (reference sequence). CDR3 length: 15 residues. The CDR3 loop reads CASSPGTRGTDTQYF. The CDR3 bases are TGTGCCAGCAGTCCGGGGACTCGCGGCACAGATACGCAGTATTTT.

J is TRBJ2-5 and V is TRBV6-1; possible D gene TRBD2, 7 bases. V dropped 1 base and J dropped 4 bases, with 16 bases sitting between them. The V gene's germline CDR1 is MNHNS and CDR2 SASEGT. The CDR3 is 16 amino acids. CDR3 in amino acids: CASSEGGRGAGETQYF. In DNA, the CDR3 is TGTGCCAGCAGTGAAGGTGGGAGGGGGGCCGGAGAGACCCAGTACTTC.

This clone has a single count. V and J are TRBV11-2 and TRBJ1-1; no clear D. Per germline, CDR1 SGHAT and CDR2 FQNNGV. The ends were cut back, 5 bases at V and 7 bases at J, with 17 bases in the middle. The CDR3 consists of 14 residues. The CDR3 nucleotides are TGTGCCAGCAGCCTCCACCGGGGTTCAGGTGAAGCTTTCTTT. It is translated as CASSLHRGSGEAFF.

This clone turned up a few times. This CDR3 is also generated by other DNA sequences in the sample. The chain uses TRBV5-1 and TRBJ2-1; tentatively, D is TRBD1 (6 bases). This CDR3 has 15 amino acids. V gave up 3 bases and J gave up 0 bases, with 10 bases separating them. The germline gives CDR1 SGHRS, CDR2 YFSETQ. The CDR3 DNA sequence: TGCGCCAGCAGCTCCGGACAGAGCTCCTACAATGAGCAGTTCTTC. Protein sequence: CASSSGQSSYNEQFF.

This chain joins TRBV7-6 and TRBJ1-2, with 8 bases lining up with TRBD1. The J segment lost 4 bases and the V segment lost 4 bases, leaving 11 bases of the junction unmatched. This CDR3 region has 16 residues. From germline, CDR1 is SGHVS and CDR2 FNYEAQ. The CDR3 DNA sequence: TGTGCCAGCAGCTCCTATGCGACAGGGGAGGGCTATGGCTACACCTTC. This translates into CASSSYATGEGYGYTF.

The chain links TRBV19 to TRBJ2-7; no firm D call. The CDR3 length is 12 residues. CDR1 and CDR2 (germline): LNHDA, SQIVND (reference sequence). The V and J ends lost 3 bases and 5 bases respectively, with 8 bases between them. CDR3 coding DNA: TGTGCCAGTAGTATTAGCCCCCACGAGCAGTACTTC. Protein sequence: CASSISPHEQYF.

The chain employs TRBV5-1 and TRBJ2-3; 9 bases are shared with TRBD2. The V and J ends lost 1 base and 2 bases, in that order; junction bases with no gene match: 2. The germline V gene has CDR1 SGHRS and CDR2 YFSETQ. This CDR3 is built from 15 residues. CDR3 DNA: TGCGCCAGCAGCTTGACTAGCGGGTACACAGATACGCAGTATTTT. Its protein is CASSLTSGYTDTQYF.

This clone showed up just a few times. With a much larger clone just one base away, this may be a read error. This chain's CDR3 is CSVEDRASYYGYTF. The CDR3 coding sequence is TGCAGCGTTGAAGACAGGGCCTCTTACTATGGCTACACCTTC. J is TRBJ1-2 and V is TRBV29-1; D is perhaps TRBD1 (5 bases). The CDR3 contains 14 residues. Germline V lookup: CDR1 SQVTM, CDR2 ANQGSEA. Trimming removed 0 bases at V and 3 bases at J, with 11 bases between. The variable domain in full, with the rest retrieved from reference TRBV29-1 and TRBJ1-2, is SAVISQKPSRDICQRGTSLTIQCQVDSQVTMMFWYRQQPGQSLTLIATANQGSEATYESGFVIDKFPISRPNLTFSTLTVSNMSPEDSSIYLCSVEDRASYYGYTFGSGTRLTVV.

This chain links TRBV6-5 with TRBJ1-4; 7 bases are a match to TRBD1. With 6 bases clipped from V and 9 bases from J, the junction kept 13 bases outside the gene matches. Germline V lookup: CDR1 MNHEY, CDR2 SVGAGI. This CDR3 spans 15 amino acids. The CDR3 sequence is CASRKQQGPRQKLFF. In DNA form, the CDR3 reads TGTGCCAGCAGAAAACAACAGGGGCCGAGGCAAAAACTGTTTTTT.